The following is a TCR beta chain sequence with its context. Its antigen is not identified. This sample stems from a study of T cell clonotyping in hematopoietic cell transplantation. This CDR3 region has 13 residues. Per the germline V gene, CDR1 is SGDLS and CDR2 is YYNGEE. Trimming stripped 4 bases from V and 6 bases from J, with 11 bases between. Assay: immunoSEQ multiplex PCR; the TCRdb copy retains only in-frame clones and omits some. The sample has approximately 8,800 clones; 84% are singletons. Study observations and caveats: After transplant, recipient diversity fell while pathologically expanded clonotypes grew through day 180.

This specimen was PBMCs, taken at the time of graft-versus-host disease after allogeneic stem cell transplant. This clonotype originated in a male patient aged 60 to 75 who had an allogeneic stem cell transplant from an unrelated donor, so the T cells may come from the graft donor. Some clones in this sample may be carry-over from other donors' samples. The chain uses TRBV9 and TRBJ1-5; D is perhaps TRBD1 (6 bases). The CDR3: CASSKEGGQPQHF. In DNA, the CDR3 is TGTGCCAGCAGCAAAGAGGGGGGTCAGCCCCAGCATTTT.